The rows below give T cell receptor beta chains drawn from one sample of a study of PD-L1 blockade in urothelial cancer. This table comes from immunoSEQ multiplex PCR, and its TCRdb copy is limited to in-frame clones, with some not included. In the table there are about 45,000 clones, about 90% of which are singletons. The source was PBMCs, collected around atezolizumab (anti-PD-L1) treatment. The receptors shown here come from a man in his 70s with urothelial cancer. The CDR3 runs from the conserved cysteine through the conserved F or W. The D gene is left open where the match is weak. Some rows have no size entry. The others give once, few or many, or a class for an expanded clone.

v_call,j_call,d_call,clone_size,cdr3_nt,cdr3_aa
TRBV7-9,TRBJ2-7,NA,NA,TGTGCCAGCAGCTTAGTCCCTAGTTATGCGCAGTACTTC,CASSLVPSYAQYF
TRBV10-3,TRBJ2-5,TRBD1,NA,TGTGCCATCAGTGATGGGGACAGGAGGCAAGAGACCCAGTACTTC,CAISDGDRRQETQYF
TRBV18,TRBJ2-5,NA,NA,TGTGCCAGCTCACCTTACGGGGAGACCCAGTACTTC,CASSPYGETQYF
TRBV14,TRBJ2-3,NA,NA,TGTGCCAGCAGCCGGACCCCAGGGTTTGAAGATACGCAGTATTTT,CASSRTPGFEDTQYF
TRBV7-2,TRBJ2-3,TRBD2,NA,TGTGCCAGCAGCCCTAGCACCCGACTAGCGGGAGGGGCAGATACGCAGTATTTT,CASSPSTRLAGGADTQYF
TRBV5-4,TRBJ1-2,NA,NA,TGTGCCAGCAGTCCGGGGGGGGTCTATGGCTACACCTTC,CASSPGGVYGYTF
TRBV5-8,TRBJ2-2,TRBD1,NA,TGTGCCAGCAGCCAGGGACAGGATTCCGGGGAGCTGTTTTTT,CASSQGQDSGELFF
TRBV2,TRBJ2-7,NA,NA,TGTGCCAGCAGTGAAACAGGTGAAACCTACGAGCAGTACTTC,CASSETGETYEQYF
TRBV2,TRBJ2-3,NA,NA,TGTGCCAGCAGTGAAACGTTAATGGGAGTCACAGATACGCAGTATTTT,CASSETLMGVTDTQYF
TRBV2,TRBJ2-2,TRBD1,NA,TGTGCCACCAAAAAAGGGGGCGGATCCGGGGAGCTGTTTTTT,CATKKGGGSGELFF
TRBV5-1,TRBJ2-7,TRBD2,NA,TGCGCCAGCAGCCTGACGACTAGCGGGATTGGCGAGCAGTACTTC,CASSLTTSGIGEQYF
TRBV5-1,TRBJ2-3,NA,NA,TGCGCCAGCAGCTTGGGTTCCAACACAGATACGCAGTATTTT,CASSLGSNTDTQYF
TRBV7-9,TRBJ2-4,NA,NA,TGTGCCAGCAGCTTAGGCGGCAGGGGAAACATTCAGTACTTC,CASSLGGRGNIQYF
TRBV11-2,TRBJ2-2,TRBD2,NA,TGTGCCAGCAGGCGCAGTTCAGTCGGGAGGGAAGGCGGGGAGCTGTTTTTT,CASRRSSVGREGGELFF
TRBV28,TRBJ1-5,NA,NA,TGTGCCAGCAGTTTCGCCAGTCAGCCCCAGCATTTT,CASSFASQPQHF
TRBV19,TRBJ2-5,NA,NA,TGTGCCAGTAGTATCACAGGGTGGGCAGAGACCCAGTACTTC,CASSITGWAETQYF
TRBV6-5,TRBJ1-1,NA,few,TGTGCCAGCAAGCAGGCAAACACTGAAGCTTTCTTT,CASKQANTEAFF
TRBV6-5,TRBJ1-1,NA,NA,TGTGCCAGCAGCTACGGAGTAGGCGTCATGAACACTGAAGCTTTCTTT,CASSYGVGVMNTEAFF
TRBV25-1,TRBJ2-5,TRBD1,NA,TGTGCCAGCAGGAATTCAGGGGGCGGCCCCCAAGAGACCCAGTACTTC,CASRNSGGGPQETQYF
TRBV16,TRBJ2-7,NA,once,TGTGCCAGCAGCCAATCGGCGGGCTCCTACGAGCAGTACTTC,CASSQSAGSYEQYF
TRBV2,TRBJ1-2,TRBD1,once,TGTGCCAGCAGTGAAGGGACAGGGGGCAACGGCTATGGCTACACCTTC,CASSEGTGGNGYGYTF
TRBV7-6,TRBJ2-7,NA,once,TGTGCCAGCAGCTTAGGGGCCGGCGGGAATACCTACGAGCAGTACTTC,CASSLGAGGNTYEQYF
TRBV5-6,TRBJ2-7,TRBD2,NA,TGTGCCAGCAGCCGACTAGCGGGTGAGACCTACGAGCAGTACTTC,CASSRLAGETYEQYF
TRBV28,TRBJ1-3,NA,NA,TGTGCCAGCAGTTTCAGGGATCGAAACACCATATATTTT,CASSFRDRNTIYF
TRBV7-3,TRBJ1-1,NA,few,TGTGCCAGCAGCTTACCAGGGGCCGTGAAGAACACTGAAGCTTTCTTT,CASSLPGAVKNTEAFF
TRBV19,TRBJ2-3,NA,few,TGTGCCAGTAGTATGTCCAGGGGTAACACAGATACGCAGTATTTT,CASSMSRGNTDTQYF
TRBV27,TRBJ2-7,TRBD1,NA,TGTGCCAGCAGAAACACCGGGACAGTTTACGAGCAGTACTTC,CASRNTGTVYEQYF
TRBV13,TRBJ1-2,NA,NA,TGTGCCAGCTCGACGGTTGATGAGGATGGCTACACCTTC,CASSTVDEDGYTF
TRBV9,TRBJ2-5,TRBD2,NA,TGTGCCAGCAGCGCCGGGAGGTCGGGAGAGACCCAGTACTTC,CASSAGRSGETQYF
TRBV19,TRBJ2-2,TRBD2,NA,TGTGCCACCAGTGGCCTAGCGGCTAACACCGGGGAGCTGTTTTTT,CATSGLAANTGELFF
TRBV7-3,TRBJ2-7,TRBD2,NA,TGTGCCAGCAGCTTAGTAGCGGGAGACGAGCAGTACTTC,CASSLVAGDEQYF
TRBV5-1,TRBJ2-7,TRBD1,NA,TGCGCCAGCAGCTGGGACGAGACAGGGTCATACGAGCAGTACTTC,CASSWDETGSYEQYF
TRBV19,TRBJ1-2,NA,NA,TGTGCCAGTAGTAGACAGGTGCACGGCTACACCTTC,CASSRQVHGYTF
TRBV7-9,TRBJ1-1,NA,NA,TGTGCCAGCAGCTTAGTCGGCGGATCCAAGGCGACTGAAGCTTTCTTT,CASSLVGGSKATEAFF
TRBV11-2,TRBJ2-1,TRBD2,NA,TGTGCCAGCAGCCGACTAGCGGGAGGACTGGTAGTCTTCAGGGAGCAGTTCTTC,CASSRLAGGLVVFREQFF
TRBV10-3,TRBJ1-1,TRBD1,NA,TGTGCCATCAGTGTCGGGACAGGAAACACTGAAGCTTTCTTT,CAISVGTGNTEAFF
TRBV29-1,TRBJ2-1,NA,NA,TGCAGCGTTGACGCTAGGCAGGGGCTATTCAATGAGCAGTTCTTC,CSVDARQGLFNEQFF
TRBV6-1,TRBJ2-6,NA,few,TGTGCCAGCAGTGAAAGGGCCCCGGGGGTACGTGGGGCCAACGTCCTGACTTTC,CASSERAPGVRGANVLTF
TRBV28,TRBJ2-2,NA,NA,TGTGCCAGCATGCTTGCCGGGGGTGCCACCGGGGAGCTGTTTTTT,CASMLAGGATGELFF
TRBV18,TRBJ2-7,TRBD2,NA,TGTGCCAGCTCACGAACCGGGACTAGCGGGAGGCCACTATCCTACGAGCAGTACTTC,CASSRTGTSGRPLSYEQYF
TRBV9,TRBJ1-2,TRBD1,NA,TGTGCCAGCAGCGCTGGACAGGGCTCGTATGGCTACACCTTC,CASSAGQGSYGYTF
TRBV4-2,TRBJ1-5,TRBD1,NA,TGTGCCGCGGGGCAGGGGGATCAGCCCCAGCATTTT,CAAGQGDQPQHF
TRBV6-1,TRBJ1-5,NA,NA,TGTGCCAGCAGTCAGGGTTTCAATCAGCCCCAGCATTTT,CASSQGFNQPQHF
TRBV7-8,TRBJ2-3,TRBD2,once,TGTGCCAGCAGCGCGGGACTAGCGGGAGGCACAGATACGCAGTATTTT,CASSAGLAGGTDTQYF
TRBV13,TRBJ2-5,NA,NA,TGTGCCAGCAGCGCCACTAGGAAAGAGACCCAGTACTTC,CASSATRKETQYF
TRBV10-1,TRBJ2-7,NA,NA,TGCGCCTCCAGCTCCTACGAGCAGTACTTC,CASSSYEQYF
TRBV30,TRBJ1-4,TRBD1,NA,TGTGCCTGGAGGAGGACCGGGACAGGGAACGAAAAACTGTTTTTT,CAWRRTGTGNEKLFF
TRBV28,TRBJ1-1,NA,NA,TGTGCCAGCAGTTCCCCCATGGCGAACACTGAAGCTTTCTTT,CASSSPMANTEAFF
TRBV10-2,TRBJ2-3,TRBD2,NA,TGCGCCAGCAGTGAGTCAAGAGGCGGGAGGAAGGGGAGCACAGATACGCAGTATTTT,CASSESRGGRKGSTDTQYF
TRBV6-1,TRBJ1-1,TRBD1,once,TGTGCCAGCAGTGGAGGACAGGGGGGCACTGAAGCTTTCTTT,CASSGGQGGTEAFF
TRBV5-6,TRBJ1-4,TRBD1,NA,TGTGCCAGCAGCCTCCCTATGGACAGGGCAACTAATGAAAAACTGTTTTTT,CASSLPMDRATNEKLFF
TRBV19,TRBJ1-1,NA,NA,TGTGCCAGTAGTATAAGGGGGAAAAGTAATGGAATGAACACTGAAGCTTTCTTT,CASSIRGKSNGMNTEAFF
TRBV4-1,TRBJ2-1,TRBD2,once,TGCGCCAGCAGCCAATATCCCCCGATCGAGCGGGATTACAATGAGCAGTTCTTC,CASSQYPPIERDYNEQFF
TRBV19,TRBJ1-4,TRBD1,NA,TGTGCCAGTAGTATTCGACAGGGTGCGAATGAAAAACTGTTTTTT,CASSIRQGANEKLFF
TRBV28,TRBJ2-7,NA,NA,TGTGCCAGCATCCAAGGGGGGACAGTCTACGAGCAGTACTTC,CASIQGGTVYEQYF
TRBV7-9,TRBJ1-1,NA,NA,TGTGCCAGCAGCTATGGGGGGGGATCGACTGAAGCTTTCTTT,CASSYGGGSTEAFF
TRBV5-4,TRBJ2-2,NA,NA,TGTGCCAGCAGCGCCCGACCGGTAGGGGCCGCGAACACCGGGGAGCTGTTTTTT,CASSARPVGAANTGELFF
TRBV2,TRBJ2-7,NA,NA,TGTGCCAGTTCCAAAAAAAGGTCCGGACACTACGAGCAGTACTTC,CASSKKRSGHYEQYF
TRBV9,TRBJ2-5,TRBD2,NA,TGTTTCTGGACTAGCGGGAGGCCATCGGGGGGAACCCAGTACTTC,CFWTSGRPSGGTQYF
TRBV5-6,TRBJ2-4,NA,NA,TGTGCCAGCAGCTTTGGGGTAGTGGGACTAGCCAAAAACATTCAGTACTTC,CASSFGVVGLAKNIQYF